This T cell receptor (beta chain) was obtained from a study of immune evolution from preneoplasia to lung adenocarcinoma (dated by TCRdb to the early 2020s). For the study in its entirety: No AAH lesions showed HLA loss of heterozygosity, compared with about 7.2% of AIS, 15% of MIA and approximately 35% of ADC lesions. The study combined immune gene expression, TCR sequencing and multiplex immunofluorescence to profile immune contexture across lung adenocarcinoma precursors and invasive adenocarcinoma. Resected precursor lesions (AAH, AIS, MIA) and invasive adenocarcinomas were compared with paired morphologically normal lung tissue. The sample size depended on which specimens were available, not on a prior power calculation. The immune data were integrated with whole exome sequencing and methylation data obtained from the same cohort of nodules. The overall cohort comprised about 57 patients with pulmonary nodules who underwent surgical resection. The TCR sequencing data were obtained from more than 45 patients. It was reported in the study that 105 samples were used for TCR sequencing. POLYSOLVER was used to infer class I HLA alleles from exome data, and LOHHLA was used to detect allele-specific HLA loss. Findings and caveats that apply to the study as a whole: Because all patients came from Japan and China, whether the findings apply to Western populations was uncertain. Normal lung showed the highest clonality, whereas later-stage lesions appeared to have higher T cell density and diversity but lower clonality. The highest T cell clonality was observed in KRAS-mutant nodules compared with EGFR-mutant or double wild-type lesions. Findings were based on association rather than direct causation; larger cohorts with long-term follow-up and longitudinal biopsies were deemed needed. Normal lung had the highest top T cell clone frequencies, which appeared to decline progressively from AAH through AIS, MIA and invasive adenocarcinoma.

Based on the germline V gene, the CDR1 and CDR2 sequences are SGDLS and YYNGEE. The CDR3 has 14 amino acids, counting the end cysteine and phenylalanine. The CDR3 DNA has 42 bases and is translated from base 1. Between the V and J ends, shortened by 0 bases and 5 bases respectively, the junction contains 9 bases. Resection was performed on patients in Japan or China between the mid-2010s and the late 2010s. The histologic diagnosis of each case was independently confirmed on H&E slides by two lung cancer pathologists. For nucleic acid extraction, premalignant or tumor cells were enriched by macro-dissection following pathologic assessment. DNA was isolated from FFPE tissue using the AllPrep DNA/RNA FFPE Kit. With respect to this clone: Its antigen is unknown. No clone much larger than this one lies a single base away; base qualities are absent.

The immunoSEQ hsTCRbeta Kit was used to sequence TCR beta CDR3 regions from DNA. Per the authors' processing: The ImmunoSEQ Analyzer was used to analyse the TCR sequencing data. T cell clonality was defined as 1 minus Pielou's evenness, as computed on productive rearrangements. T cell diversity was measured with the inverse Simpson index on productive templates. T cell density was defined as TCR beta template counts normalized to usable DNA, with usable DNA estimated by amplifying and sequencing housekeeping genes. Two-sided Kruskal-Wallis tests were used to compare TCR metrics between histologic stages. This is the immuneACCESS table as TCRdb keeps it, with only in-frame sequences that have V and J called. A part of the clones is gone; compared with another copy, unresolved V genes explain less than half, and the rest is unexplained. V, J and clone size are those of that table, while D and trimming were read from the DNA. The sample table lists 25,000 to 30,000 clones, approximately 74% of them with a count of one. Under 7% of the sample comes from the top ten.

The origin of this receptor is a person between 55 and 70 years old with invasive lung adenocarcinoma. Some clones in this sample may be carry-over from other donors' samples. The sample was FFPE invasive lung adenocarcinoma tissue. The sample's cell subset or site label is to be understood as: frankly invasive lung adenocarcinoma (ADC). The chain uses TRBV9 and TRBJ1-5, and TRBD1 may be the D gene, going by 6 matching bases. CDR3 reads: CASSVVEGDQPQHF. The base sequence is TGTGCCAGCAGCGTAGTAGAGGGGGATCAGCCCCAGCATTTT.